This T cell receptor beta chain emerged from a study of T-cell reconstitution after alpha-beta-depleted transplantation in children. TCRbeta library construction was performed incorporating unique molecular identifiers. TCRdb re-analysed the PCR reads in MiXCR, keeping a single row per CDR3 protein. The repertoire consists of around 250,000 distinct CDR3 sequences, with about 10% occurring once and the leading ten covering 10%. This clonotype was counted a few times. This CDR3 is 15 amino acids long. Germline V gene lookup returns CDR1 SGHRS and CDR2 YFSETQ. V shed 0 bases and J shed 1 base, with 10 bases lying between them.

The starting material was PBMCs from the stem cell graft donor, obtained from the stem cell graft. The chain employs TRBV5-1 and TRBJ1-1; D is unclear. The clonotype originates from a human donor who donated a stem cell graft to a child with SCID. The CDR3 sequence: CASSLAVGTNTEAFF. CDR3 DNA sequence: TGCGCCAGCAGCTTGGCCGTGGGAACGAACACTGAAGCTTTCTTT.